This TCR beta chain originates from a study of Graves' ophthalmopathy and Graves' hyperthyroidism. For the study at large: No treatment had been given when peripheral blood was collected at initial diagnosis. Whole-study results and caveats: Sensitivity reached 87.88% and specificity 81.08% for a 13-signature model separating ophthalmopathy from stable hyperthyroidism.

Certain patients, namely those with other autoimmune diseases, uncontrolled infections, pregnancy or lactation, were excluded. Isolation of PBMCs was performed using over 8 ml of fresh peripheral blood. About this clonotype: Its matching antigen is unknown.

This CDR3 is built from 16 residues. Germline lookup yields CDR1 DFQATT and CDR2 SNEGSKA (reference sequence). Trimming took 6 bases from V and 1 from J, leaving 21 bases between them. The authors amplified TCR beta CDR3 regions, and they did so from RNA transcripts for repertoire sequencing. HTBI primers were used in a first-round RT-PCR, which preceded a second-round multiplex PCR. TCRdb called the multiplex PCR reads again in MiXCR, with one record for every CDR3 protein. The table includes about 660,000 distinct CDR3 sequences, about 40% detected once. The J gene is TRBJ1-1, the V gene TRBV20-1; a possible D gene is TRBD1 (6 bases). The TCR comes from an adult man with Graves' ophthalmopathy. The sequenced sample consisted of peripheral blood. The CDR3 reads CSASRTEDRRNTEAFF. The CDR3 nucleotides read TGCAGTGCCAGCAGGACCGAAGACAGGCGGAACACTGAAGCTTTCTTT.